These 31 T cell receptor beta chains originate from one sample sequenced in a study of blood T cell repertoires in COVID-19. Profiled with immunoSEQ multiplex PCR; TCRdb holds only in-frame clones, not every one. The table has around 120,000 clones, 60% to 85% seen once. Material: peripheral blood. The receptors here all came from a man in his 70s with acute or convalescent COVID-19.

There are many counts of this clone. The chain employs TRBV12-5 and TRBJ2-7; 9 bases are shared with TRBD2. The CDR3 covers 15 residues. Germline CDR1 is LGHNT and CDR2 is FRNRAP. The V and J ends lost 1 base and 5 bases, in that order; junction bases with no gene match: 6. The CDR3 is CASGLGGLAMNEQYF. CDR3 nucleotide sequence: TGTGCTAGTGGTTTGGGGGGACTAGCAATGAACGAGCAGTACTTC.

CDR3 sequence reads: CASSSQGRGYNSPLHF. The CDR3 DNA follows: TGCGCCAGCAGCTCACAGGGGAGAGGCTATAATTCACCCCTCCACTTT. V gene TRBV5-1 combines with J gene TRBJ1-6, with 7 bases fitting TRBD1. CDR3 size: 16 residues. V lost 3 bases to trimming and J lost 3 bases; unmatched junction nucleotides: 6. Per the germline V gene, CDR1 is SGHRS and CDR2 is YFSETQ.

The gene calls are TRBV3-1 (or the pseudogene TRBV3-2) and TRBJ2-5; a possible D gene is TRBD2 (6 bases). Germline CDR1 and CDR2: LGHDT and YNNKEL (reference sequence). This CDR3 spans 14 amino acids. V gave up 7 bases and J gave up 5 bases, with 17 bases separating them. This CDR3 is CASNSRTNFETQYF. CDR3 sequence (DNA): TGTGCCAGCAACTCCCGGACTAATTTCGAGACCCAGTACTTC.

CDR3 region: CASSSGTGAYNEQFF. The CDR3 nucleotides read TGTGCCAGCTCATCCGGGACAGGGGCCTACAATGAGCAGTTCTTC. J is TRBJ2-1 and V is TRBV18, with 10 bases identical to TRBD1. Trimming removed 5 bases from V and 2 bases from J; junction bases left unmatched: 3. CDR3 length: 15 residues. Germline V lookup: CDR1 KGHSH, CDR2 LQKENI.

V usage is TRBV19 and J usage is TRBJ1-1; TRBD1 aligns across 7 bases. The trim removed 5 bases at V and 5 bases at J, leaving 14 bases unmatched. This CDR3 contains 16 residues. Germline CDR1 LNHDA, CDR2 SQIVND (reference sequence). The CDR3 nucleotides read TGTGCCAGTAGTTCTGCCTCCGGGACAGTAACTACTGAAGCTTTCTTT. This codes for CASSSASGTVTTEAFF. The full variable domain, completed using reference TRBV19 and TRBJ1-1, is DGGITQSPKYLFRKEGQNVTLSCEQNLNHDAMYWYRQDPGQGLRLIYYSQIVNDFQKGDIAEGYSVSREKKESFPLTVTSAQKNPTAFYLCASSSASGTVTTEAFFGQGTRLTVV.

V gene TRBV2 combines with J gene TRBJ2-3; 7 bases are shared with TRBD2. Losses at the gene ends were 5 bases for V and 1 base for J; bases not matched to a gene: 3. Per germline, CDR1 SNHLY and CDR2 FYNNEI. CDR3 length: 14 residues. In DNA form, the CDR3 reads TGTGCCAGCAGTTTCCTAGCGGGCACAGATACGCAGTATTTT. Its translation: CASSFLAGTDTQYF. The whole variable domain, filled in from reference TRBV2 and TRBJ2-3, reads EPEVTQTPSHQVTQMGQEVILRCVPISNHLYFYWYRQILGQKVEFLVSFYNNEISEKSEIFDDQFSVERPDGSNFTLKIRSTKLEDSAMYFCASSFLAGTDTQYFGPGTRLTVL.

CDR3 protein: CASSRTIGQTEAFF. The DNA for the CDR3 is TGCGCCAGCAGCCGAACTATAGGACAAACTGAAGCTTTCTTT. The chain combines TRBV5-1 with TRBJ1-1; possibly TRBD1 for D (5 bases). Trimming took 4 bases from V and 5 from J, leaving 15 bases between them. The CDR3 loop spans 14 amino acids. CDR1 is SGHRS and CDR2 is YFSETQ in the germline V gene. Using reference TRBV5-1 and TRBJ1-1 for the parts outside the CDR3, the full variable domain is KAGVTQTPRYLIKTRGQQVTLSCSPISGHRSVSWYQQTPGQGLQFLFEYFSETQRNKGNFPGRFSGRQFSNSRSEMNVSTLELGDSALYLCASSRTIGQTEAFFGQGTRLTVV.

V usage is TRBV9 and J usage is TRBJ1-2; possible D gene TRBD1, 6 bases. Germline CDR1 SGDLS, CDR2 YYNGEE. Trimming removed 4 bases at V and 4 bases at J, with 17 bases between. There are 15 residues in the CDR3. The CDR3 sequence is CASSPGQTGAYGYTF. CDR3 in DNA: TGTGCCAGCAGCCCCGGACAGACCGGGGCCTATGGCTACACCTTC.

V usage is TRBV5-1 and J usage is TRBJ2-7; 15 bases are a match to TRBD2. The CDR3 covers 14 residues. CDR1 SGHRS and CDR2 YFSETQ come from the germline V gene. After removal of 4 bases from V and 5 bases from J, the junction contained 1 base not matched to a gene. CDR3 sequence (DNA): TGCGCCAGCAGCGGGACTAGCGGGAGGAACGAGCAGTACTTC. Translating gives CASSGTSGRNEQYF.

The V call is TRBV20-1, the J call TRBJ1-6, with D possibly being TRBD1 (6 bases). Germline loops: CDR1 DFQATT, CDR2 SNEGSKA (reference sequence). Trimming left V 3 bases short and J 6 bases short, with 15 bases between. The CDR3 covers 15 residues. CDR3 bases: TGCAGTGCTAGTAGGGGGGGCGCGGTTAATTCACCCCTCCACTTT. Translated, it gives CSASRGGAVNSPLHF.

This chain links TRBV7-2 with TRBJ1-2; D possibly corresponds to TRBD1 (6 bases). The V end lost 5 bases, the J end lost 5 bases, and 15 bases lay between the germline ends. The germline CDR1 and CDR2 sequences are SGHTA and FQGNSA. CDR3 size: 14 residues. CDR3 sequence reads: CASSPRQEYYGYTF. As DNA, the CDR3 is TGTGCCAGCAGCCCCCGACAGGAGTATTATGGCTACACCTTC.

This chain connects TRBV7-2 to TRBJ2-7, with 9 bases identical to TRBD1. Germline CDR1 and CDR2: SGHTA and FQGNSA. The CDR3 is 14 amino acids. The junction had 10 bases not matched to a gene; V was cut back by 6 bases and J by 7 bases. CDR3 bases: TGTGCCAGCAGAATGACAGGGGGGGCGAGAGAGCAGTACTTC. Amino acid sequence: CASRMTGGAREQYF.

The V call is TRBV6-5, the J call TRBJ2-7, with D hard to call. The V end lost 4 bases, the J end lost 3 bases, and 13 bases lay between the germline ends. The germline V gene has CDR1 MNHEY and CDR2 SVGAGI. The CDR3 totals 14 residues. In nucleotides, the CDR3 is TGTGCCAGCAGTTCCCCCCTGGAGAACTACGAGCAGTACTTC. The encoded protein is CASSSPLENYEQYF.

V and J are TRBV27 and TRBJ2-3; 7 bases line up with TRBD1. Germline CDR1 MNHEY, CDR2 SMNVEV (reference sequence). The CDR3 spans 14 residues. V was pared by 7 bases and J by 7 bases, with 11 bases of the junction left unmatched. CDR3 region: CASTWTGSQNTQYF. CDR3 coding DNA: TGTGCCAGCACCTGGACAGGTTCACAGAATACGCAGTATTTT.

The CDR3 DNA follows: TGTGCCAGCAGCTTAAGCGGGGGATCCTACGAGCAGTACTTC. Its protein is CASSLSGGSYEQYF. This chain uses TRBV7-2 with TRBJ2-7, with TRBD2 matching 8 bases. The germline V gene has CDR1 SGHTA and CDR2 FQGNSA. Trimming at V came to 2 bases and at J to 1 base, leaving 1 base not matched to a gene. This CDR3 has 14 residues. Drawing the rest from reference TRBV7-2 and TRBJ2-7, the complete variable domain is GAGVSQSPSNKVTEKGKDVELRCDPISGHTALYWYRQSLGQGLEFLIYFQGNSAPDKSGLPSDRFSAERTGGSVSTLTIQRTQQEDSAVYLCASSLSGGSYEQYFGPGTRLTVT.

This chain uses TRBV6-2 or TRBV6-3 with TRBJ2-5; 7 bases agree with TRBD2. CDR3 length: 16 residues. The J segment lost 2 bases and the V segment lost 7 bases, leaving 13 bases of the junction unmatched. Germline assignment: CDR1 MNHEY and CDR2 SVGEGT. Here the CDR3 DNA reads TGTGCCAGCACCCCGGCGGGGGTGTCAGCGCAAGAGACCCAGTACTTC. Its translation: CASTPAGVSAQETQYF.

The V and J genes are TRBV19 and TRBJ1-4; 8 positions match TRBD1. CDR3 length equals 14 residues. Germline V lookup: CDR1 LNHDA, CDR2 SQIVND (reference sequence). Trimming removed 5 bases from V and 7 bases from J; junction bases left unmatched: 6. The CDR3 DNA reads TGTGCCAGTAGTTCCAGGGGGCAGAGTGAAAAACTGTTTTTT. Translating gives CASSSRGQSEKLFF.

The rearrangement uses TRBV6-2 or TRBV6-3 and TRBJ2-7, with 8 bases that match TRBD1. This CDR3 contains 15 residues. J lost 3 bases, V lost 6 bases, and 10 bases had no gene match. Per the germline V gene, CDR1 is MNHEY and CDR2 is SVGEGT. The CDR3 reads CASSPTPDRVYEQYF. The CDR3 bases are TGTGCCAGCAGCCCGACCCCGGACAGGGTCTACGAGCAGTACTTC.

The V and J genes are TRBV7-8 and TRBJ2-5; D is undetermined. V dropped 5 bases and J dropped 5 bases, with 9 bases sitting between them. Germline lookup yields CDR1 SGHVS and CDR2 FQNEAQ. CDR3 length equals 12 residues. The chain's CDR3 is CASSPQAETQYF. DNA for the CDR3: TGTGCCAGCAGCCCCCAGGCCGAGACCCAGTACTTC.

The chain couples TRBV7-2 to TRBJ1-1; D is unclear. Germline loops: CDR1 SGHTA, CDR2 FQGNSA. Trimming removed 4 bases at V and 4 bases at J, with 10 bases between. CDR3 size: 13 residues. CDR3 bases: TGTGCCAGCAGCTCGACCCCGGGCACTGAAGCTTTCTTT. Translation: CASSSTPGTEAFF.

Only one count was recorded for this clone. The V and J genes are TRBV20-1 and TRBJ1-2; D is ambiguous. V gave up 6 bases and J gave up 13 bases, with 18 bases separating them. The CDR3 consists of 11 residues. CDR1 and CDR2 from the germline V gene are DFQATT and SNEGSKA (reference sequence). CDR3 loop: CSAFAWASATF. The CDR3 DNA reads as TGCAGTGCCTTCGCCTGGGCATCCGCCACCTTC.

DNA of the CDR3: TGTGCCTGGACGGGCCGGACTAGCGGCTCGAAGCGGTCTAGCACAGATACGCAGTATTTT. Translation gives CAWTGRTSGSKRSSTDTQYF. The chain uses TRBV30 and TRBJ2-3, with 10 bases lining up with TRBD2. Germline assignment: CDR1 GTSNPN and CDR2 SVGIG (reference sequence). V dropped 4 bases and J dropped 0; count of bases not matched to a gene: 19. The CDR3 runs to 20 residues.

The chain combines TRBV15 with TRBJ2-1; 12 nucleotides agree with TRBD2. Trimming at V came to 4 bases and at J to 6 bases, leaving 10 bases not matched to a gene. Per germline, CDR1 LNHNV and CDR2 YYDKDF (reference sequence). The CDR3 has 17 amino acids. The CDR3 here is CATSTYKGLAGPNEQFF. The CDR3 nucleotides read TGTGCCACCAGCACCTATAAGGGACTAGCGGGCCCCAATGAGCAGTTCTTC. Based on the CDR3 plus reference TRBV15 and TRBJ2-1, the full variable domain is DAMVIQNPRYQVTQFGKPVTLSCSQTLNHNVMYWYQQKSSQAPKLLFHYYDKDFNNEADTPDNFQSRRPNTSFCFLDIRSPGLGDTAMYLCATSTYKGLAGPNEQFFGPGTRLTVL.

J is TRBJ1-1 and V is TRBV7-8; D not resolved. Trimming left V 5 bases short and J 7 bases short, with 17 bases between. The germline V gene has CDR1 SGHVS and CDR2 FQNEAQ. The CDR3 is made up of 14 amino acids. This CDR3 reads CASSSGRKTVEAFF. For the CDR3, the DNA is TGTGCCAGCAGCAGCGGGCGGAAAACCGTTGAAGCTTTCTTT.

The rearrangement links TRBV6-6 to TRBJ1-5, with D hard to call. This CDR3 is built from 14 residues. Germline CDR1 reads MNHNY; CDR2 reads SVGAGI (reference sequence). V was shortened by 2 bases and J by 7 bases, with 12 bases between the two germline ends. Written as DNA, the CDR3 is TGTGCCAGCAGTTACGGTTCCGGAGGGCAGCCCCAGCATTTT. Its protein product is CASSYGSGGQPQHF.

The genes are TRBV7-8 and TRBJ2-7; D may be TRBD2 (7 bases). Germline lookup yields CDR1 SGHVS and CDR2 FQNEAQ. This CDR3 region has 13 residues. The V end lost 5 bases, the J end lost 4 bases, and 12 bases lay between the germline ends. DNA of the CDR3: TGTGCCAGCAGCCGGGGGGCCGGGTACGAGCAGTACTTC. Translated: CASSRGAGYEQYF.

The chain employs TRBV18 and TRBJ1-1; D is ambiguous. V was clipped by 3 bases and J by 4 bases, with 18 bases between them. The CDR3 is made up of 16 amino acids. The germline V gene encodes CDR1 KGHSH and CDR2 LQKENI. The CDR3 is CASSPSKAAGATEAFF. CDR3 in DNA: TGTGCCAGCTCACCTAGTAAGGCGGCGGGAGCCACTGAAGCTTTCTTT. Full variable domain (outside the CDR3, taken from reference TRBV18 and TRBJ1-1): NAGVMQNPRHLVRRRGQEARLRCSPMKGHSHVYWYRQLPEEGLKFMVYLQKENIIDESGMPKERFSAEFPKEGPSILRIQQVVRGDSAAYFCASSPSKAAGATEAFFGQGTRLTVV.

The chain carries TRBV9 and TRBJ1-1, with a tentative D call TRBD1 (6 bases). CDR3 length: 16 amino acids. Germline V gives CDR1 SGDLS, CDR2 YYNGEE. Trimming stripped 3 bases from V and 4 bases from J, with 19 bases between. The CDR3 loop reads CASSATDSPTVTEAFF. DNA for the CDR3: TGTGCCAGCAGCGCAACGGACAGTCCAACGGTCACTGAAGCTTTCTTT.

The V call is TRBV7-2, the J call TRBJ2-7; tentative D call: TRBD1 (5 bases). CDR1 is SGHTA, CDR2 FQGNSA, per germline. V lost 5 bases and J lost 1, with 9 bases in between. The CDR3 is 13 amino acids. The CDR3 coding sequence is TGTGCCAGCAGCGCGCAGGGTTCCTACGAGCAGTACTTC. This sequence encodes CASSAQGSYEQYF.

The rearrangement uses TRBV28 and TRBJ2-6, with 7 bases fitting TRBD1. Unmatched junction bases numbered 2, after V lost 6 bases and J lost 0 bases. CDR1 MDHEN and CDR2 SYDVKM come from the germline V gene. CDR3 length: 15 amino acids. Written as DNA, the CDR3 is TGTGCCAGCAGACAGGGGCACTCTGGGGCCAACGTCCTGACTTTC. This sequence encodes CASRQGHSGANVLTF.

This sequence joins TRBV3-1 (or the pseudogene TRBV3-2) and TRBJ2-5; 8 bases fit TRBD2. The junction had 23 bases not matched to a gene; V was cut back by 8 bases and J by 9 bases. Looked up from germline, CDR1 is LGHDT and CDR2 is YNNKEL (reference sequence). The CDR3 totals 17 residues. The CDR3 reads CASSIANGKAGRAAQYF. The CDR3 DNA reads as TGTGCCAGCTCAATCGCAAACGGGAAAGCCGGGAGGGCCGCCCAGTACTTC.